This TCR beta chain was recovered during a study of cytomegalovirus exposure and HLA in healthy donors. For the study at large: Approximately 180 million T cells yielded roughly 120 million unique TCR beta sequences in earlier analysis. General study findings and limits: CMV antigen specificity was confirmed in vitro for a few CMV-associated chains. Despite most TCR sequences being rare, some public TCRs occurred in many donors.

The sample holds a few counts of this clone. Its cognate antigen is unknown. The primer mix had 60 Vbeta and 13 Jbeta primers. The repertoire was sequenced with immunoSEQ multiplex PCR; TCRdb's copy has only in-frame clones and lacks some. The sample shows under 200,000 clones, approximately 80% of them seen only once. The CDR3 totals 17 residues. Per the germline V gene, CDR1 is SGHDT and CDR2 is YYEEEE. Trimming took 5 bases from V and 5 from J; bases not matched to a gene: 12. This TCR was recovered from a woman aged 40 to 50 in good health and CMV-seropositive. The V gene is TRBV5-6, the J gene TRBJ2-1; TRBD2 aligns across 11 bases. The source material was PBMCs. The CDR3 region is CASSFEGLAGSNNEQFF. In DNA, the CDR3 is TGTGCCAGCAGTTTCGAAGGACTAGCGGGTTCGAACAATGAGCAGTTCTTC. Supplemented by reference TRBV5-6 and TRBJ2-1, the full variable domain reads DAGVTQSPTHLIKTRGQQVTLRCSPKSGHDTVSWYQQALGQGPQFIFQYYEEEERQRGNFPDRFSGHQFPNYSSELNVNALLLGDSALYLCASSFEGLAGSNNEQFFGPGTRLTVL.